The rows below give T cell receptor beta chains drawn from one sample of a study of T-cell memory formation after mild COVID-19. TCRdb passed the 5' RACE reads through MiXCR, listing each CDR3 protein once. The sample lists more than 300,000 distinct CDR3 sequences; roughly an eighth were seen once. The sample was PBMCs or a T cell subset sorted from them (not recorded which). The receptor set was obtained from a man between 18 and 35 years old who had mild COVID-19 (a few samples of this study predate the infection). Cell type and time point are not known. Each CDR3 is given with its conserved first and last residue. A D gene is named only where the DNA matches it firmly. A row's size may be missing; if present it is once, few, many or a size class.

CDR3 length	V gene	D gene	J gene	clone size	CDR3 DNA	CDR3 protein
16	TRBV28	TRBD2	TRBJ2-5	few	TGTGCCAGCAGTGTCGTTAGCGGGGGGACATGGGAGACCCAGTACTTC	CASSVVSGGTWETQYF
14	TRBV6-6	TRBD1	TRBJ1-2	few	TGTGCCAGCACCACCCGACAGGGGATTGGTGGCTACACCTTC	CASTTRQGIGGYTF
15	TRBV4-3	TRBD1	TRBJ1-1	few	TGCGCCAGCAGCCAAGAATCGGGACAGTACACTGAAGCTTTCTTT	CASSQESGQYTEAFF
14	TRBV12-3/TRBV12-4	TRBD2	TRBJ2-5	many	TGTGCCAGCAGCCTAGCGGGGGGAGAAGAGACCCAGTACTTC	CASSLAGGEETQYF
14	TRBV7-9	-	TRBJ2-3	few	TGTGCCAGCAGCCACACAGGGACCCCAGATACGCAGTATTTT	CASSHTGTPDTQYF
17	TRBV9	TRBD2	TRBJ2-5	few	TGTGCCAGCAGCAGCTTTCCCCTAGCGGGGGGACAAGAGACCCAGTACTTC	CASSSFPLAGGQETQYF
16	TRBV6-2/TRBV6-3	-	TRBJ1-5	once	TGTGCCAGCAGTTACCTGACCCGCTGGGGCAATCAGCCCCAGCATTTT	CASSYLTRWGNQPQHF
15	TRBV6-2/TRBV6-3	-	TRBJ1-5	-	TGTGCCAGCAGCTGGGACGATGGGGGCAATCAGCCCCAGCATTTT	CASSWDDGGNQPQHF
16	TRBV5-1	-	TRBJ2-3	many	TGCGCCAGCAGCTTGGGGCCGGCGGGACCTACAGATACGCAGTATTTT	CASSLGPAGPTDTQYF
15	TRBV7-3	TRBD2	TRBJ2-5	few	TGTGCCAGCAGCTCAAACACCGGGACTACAGAGACCCAGTACTTC	CASSSNTGTTETQYF
14	TRBV6-2/TRBV6-3	-	TRBJ1-1	-	TGTGCCAGCAGTTCCGTTGGGCGGGACACTGAAGCTTTCTTT	CASSSVGRDTEAFF
13	TRBV10-2	-	TRBJ1-4	few	TGCGCCAGCAGTGAGAATACGGAGGCCTGGCTGTTTTTT	CASSENTEAWLFF
14	TRBV18	-	TRBJ2-5	few	TGTGCCAGCTCACCACCCCTCAGGAGGGAGACCCAGTACTTC	CASSPPLRRETQYF
13	TRBV25-1	-	TRBJ2-3	few	TGTGCCAGCAGTGTCAGGGGCGCAGATACGCAGTATTTT	CASSVRGADTQYF
14	TRBV13	-	TRBJ2-2	few	TGTGCCAGCAGCCGGGGACGTCCGACCGGGGAGCTGTTTTTT	CASSRGRPTGELFF
15	TRBV11-2	TRBD2	TRBJ2-1	few	TGTGCCAGCAGCTTTAGGACTAGGGACTACAATGAGCAGTTCTTC	CASSFRTRDYNEQFF
11	TRBV7-2	-	TRBJ1-5	-	TGTGCCAGTGGGTGGAATCAGCCCCAGCATTTT	CASGWNQPQHF
14	TRBV9	-	TRBJ1-1	-	TGTGCCAGCAGCGGGGACACGGGAGGGACTGAAGCTTTCTTT	CASSGDTGGTEAFF
16	TRBV7-9	-	TRBJ2-1	-	TGTGCCAGCAGCTTAGGGTACCAGGGGACCCTCAATGAGCAGTTCTTC	CASSLGYQGTLNEQFF
14	TRBV4-3	TRBD2	TRBJ2-4	-	TGCGCCAGCAGCCAGAGCGGGGGAGGAAACATTCAGTACTTC	CASSQSGGGNIQYF
15	TRBV7-2	-	TRBJ1-3	-	TGTGCCAGCCGTACAGACAGTTACTCTGGAAACACCATATATTTT	CASRTDSYSGNTIYF
12	TRBV5-1	-	TRBJ2-1	many	TGCGCCAGCAGCCGTCCGGGGAATGAGCAGTTCTTC	CASSRPGNEQFF
15	TRBV7-9	-	TRBJ1-4	many	TGTGCCAGCAGCTTAGCAATTGCAGGATATGAAAAACTGTTTTTT	CASSLAIAGYEKLFF
19	TRBV6-5	TRBD2	TRBJ2-3	-	TGTGCCAGCAGCAGTGCGCGGGGAGGCGGGGGGTTTATTTCAGATACGCAGTATTTT	CASSSARGGGGFISDTQYF
16	TRBV2	TRBD1	TRBJ1-3	-	TGTGCCAGCAGGCGGGGAGGGGGCTTTTCTGGAAACACCATATATTTT	CASRRGGGFSGNTIYF
16	TRBV6-5	-	TRBJ2-3	-	TGTGCCAGCAGTTCCCGGCCGGGGGTACTCACAGATACGCAGTATTTT	CASSSRPGVLTDTQYF
12	TRBV7-9	-	TRBJ2-7	many	TGTGCCAGCAGCTCTGATCCCTACGAGCAGTACTTC	CASSSDPYEQYF
17	TRBV7-2	-	TRBJ1-1	many	TGTGCCAGCAGCTTAGCTCCGATCCCCAGGGAGTACTCTGAAGCTTTCTTT	CASSLAPIPREYSEAFF
16	TRBV6-5	-	TRBJ1-2	-	TGTGCCAGCAGTGGGGGTACCGGGACGCATCCATATGGCTACACCTTC	CASSGGTGTHPYGYTF
14	TRBV5-6	-	TRBJ2-7	-	TGTGCCAGCAGCTTGGGCAGTCTGGCCTACGAGCAGTACTTC	CASSLGSLAYEQYF
12	TRBV13	-	TRBJ1-4	few	TGTGCCAGCAGCTTATTACAAGAAAAACTGTTTTTT	CASSLLQEKLFF
15	TRBV5-1	-	TRBJ2-1	few	TGCGCCAGCAGCTTGCGGGGGGCCCACTACAATGAGCAGTTCTTC	CASSLRGAHYNEQFF
15	TRBV12-5	TRBD1	TRBJ1-1	few	TGTGCTAGTGGTTTGGGGACAGGGCCCGAGGGTGAAGCTTTCTTT	CASGLGTGPEGEAFF
12	TRBV20-1	-	TRBJ2-3	few	TGCAGTGCTAGAGGGGACCCAGATACGCAGTATTTT	CSARGDPDTQYF
15	TRBV28	-	TRBJ1-2	few	TGTGCCAGCAGTTTAGGCCCTACGACGGGCCATGGCTACACCTTC	CASSLGPTTGHGYTF
13	TRBV10-3	-	TRBJ2-1	-	TGTGCCATCAGTGAAATTGCCTCCAATGAGCAGTTCTTC	CAISEIASNEQFF
14	TRBV12-3/TRBV12-4	TRBD1	TRBJ1-2	-	TGTGCCAGCCGTGACGGACAGGGGTTGGGTGGCTACACCTTC	CASRDGQGLGGYTF
15	TRBV3-1	-	TRBJ1-2	-	TGTGCCAGCAGCCAAACCGAGACATCGGTATATGGCTACACCTTC	CASSQTETSVYGYTF
14	TRBV7-2	-	TRBJ2-5	many	TGTGCCAGCAGCCCTGGCGAGGTTCGGGAGACCCAGTACTTC	CASSPGEVRETQYF
14	TRBV7-2	TRBD2	TRBJ2-3	-	TGTGCCAGCAGCTCGGCGGGGGGACAAGATACGCAGTATTTT	CASSSAGGQDTQYF
13	TRBV20-1	-	TRBJ1-4	few	TGCAGTGCGCCTACGGGGGCGGGTGAAAAACTGTTTTTT	CSAPTGAGEKLFF
13	TRBV28	-	TRBJ2-7	-	TGTGCCAGCAGACATACTGACGGCTACGAGCAGTACTTC	CASRHTDGYEQYF
15	TRBV7-9	-	TRBJ2-4	few	TGTGCCAGCAGCTTCGGGTCCCAGGGGAAAAACATTCAGTACTTC	CASSFGSQGKNIQYF
18	TRBV20-1	TRBD1	TRBJ1-5	-	TGCAGTGCTACCCTTGGGGGGACAGGGGGGTCTAGCAATCAGCCCCAGCATTTT	CSATLGGTGGSSNQPQHF
12	TRBV6-6	-	TRBJ2-6	few	TGTGCCATCCTGACTGGGGCCAACGTCCTGACTTTC	CAILTGANVLTF
15	TRBV28	TRBD2	TRBJ2-5	few	TGTGCCAGCAGTCCGATACTAGCGGGGGAAGAGACCCAGTACTTC	CASSPILAGEETQYF
14	TRBV6-6	TRBD2	TRBJ2-2	few	TGTGCCAGCAAGTCGGGGGGATCGGTCGGGGAGCTGTTTTTT	CASKSGGSVGELFF
15	TRBV6-6	TRBD1	TRBJ1-5	-	TGTGCCAGCAGTTCGTGGCAGGGGGTCAATCAGCCCCAGCATTTT	CASSSWQGVNQPQHF
18	TRBV6-5	-	TRBJ2-6	-	TGTGCCAGCAGTTACGCCACATCCACTGCGACTGGGGCCAACGTCCTGACTTTC	CASSYATSTATGANVLTF
12	TRBV7-9	-	TRBJ2-1	few	TGTGCCAGCAGCTTAGGACAAATTGAGCAGTTCTTC	CASSLGQIEQFF
14	TRBV5-1	TRBD2	TRBJ2-7	many	TGCGCCAGCACTGGACTAGCGGGGCTGAACGAGCAGTACTTC	CASTGLAGLNEQYF
14	TRBV4-1	-	TRBJ1-6	few	TGCGCCAGCAGCCAAGCCGGACCCATTTCACCCCTCCACTTT	CASSQAGPISPLHF
15	TRBV5-1	-	TRBJ1-1	few	TGCGCCAGCAGCTGGGGGACGCCTATGAACACTGAAGCTTTCTTT	CASSWGTPMNTEAFF
11	TRBV7-2	-	TRBJ2-5	-	TGTGCCAGCAGGACCGTGGAGACCCAGTACTTC	CASRTVETQYF
13	TRBV18	-	TRBJ1-1	few	TGTGCCAGCTCACCAATGGTGAACACTGAAGCTTTCTTT	CASSPMVNTEAFF